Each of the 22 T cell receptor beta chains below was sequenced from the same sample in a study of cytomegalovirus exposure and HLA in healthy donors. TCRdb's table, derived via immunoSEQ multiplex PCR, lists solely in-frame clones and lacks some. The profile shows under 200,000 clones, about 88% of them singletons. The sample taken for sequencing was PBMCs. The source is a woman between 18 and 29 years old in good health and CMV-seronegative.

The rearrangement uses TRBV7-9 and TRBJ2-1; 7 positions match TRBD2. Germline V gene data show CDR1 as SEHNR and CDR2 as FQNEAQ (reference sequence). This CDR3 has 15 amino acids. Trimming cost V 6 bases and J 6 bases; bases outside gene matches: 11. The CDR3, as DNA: TGTGCCAGCAGTCCAACTAGCGCCCGACTCAATGAGCAGTTCTTC. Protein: CASSPTSARLNEQFF. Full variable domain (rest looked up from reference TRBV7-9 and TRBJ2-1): DTGVSQNPRHKITKRGQNVTFRCDPISEHNRLYWYRQTLGQGPEFLTYFQNEAQLEKSRLLSDRFSAERPKGSFSTLEIQRTEQGDSAMYLCASSPTSARLNEQFFGPGTRLTVL.

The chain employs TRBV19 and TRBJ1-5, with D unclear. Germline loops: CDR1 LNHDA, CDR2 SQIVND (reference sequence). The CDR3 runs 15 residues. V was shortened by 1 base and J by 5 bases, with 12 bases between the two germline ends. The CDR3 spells CASSIGNSPYQPQHF. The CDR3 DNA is TGTGCCAGTAGTATAGGAAACAGCCCTTATCAGCCCCAGCATTTT.

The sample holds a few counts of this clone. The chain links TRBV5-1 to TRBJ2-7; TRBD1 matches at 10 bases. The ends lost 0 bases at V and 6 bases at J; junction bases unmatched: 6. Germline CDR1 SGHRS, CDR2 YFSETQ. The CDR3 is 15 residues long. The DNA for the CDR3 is TGCGCCAGCAGCTTGGTGGGGACAGGGGTTCGCGAGCAGTACTTC. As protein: CASSLVGTGVREQYF.

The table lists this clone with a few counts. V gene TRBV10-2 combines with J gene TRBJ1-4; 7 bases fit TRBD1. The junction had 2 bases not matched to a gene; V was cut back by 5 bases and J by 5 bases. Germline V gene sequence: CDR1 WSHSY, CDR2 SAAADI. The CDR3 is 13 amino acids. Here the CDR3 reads CASSPTGNEKLFF. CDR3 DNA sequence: TGCGCCAGCAGTCCGACAGGGAATGAAAAACTGTTTTTT.

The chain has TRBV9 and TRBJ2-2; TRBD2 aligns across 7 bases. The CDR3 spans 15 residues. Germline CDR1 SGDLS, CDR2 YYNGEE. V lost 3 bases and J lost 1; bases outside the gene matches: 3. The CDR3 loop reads CASSAAGRNTGELFF. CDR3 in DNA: TGTGCCAGCAGCGCAGCGGGGCGGAACACCGGGGAGCTGTTTTTT.

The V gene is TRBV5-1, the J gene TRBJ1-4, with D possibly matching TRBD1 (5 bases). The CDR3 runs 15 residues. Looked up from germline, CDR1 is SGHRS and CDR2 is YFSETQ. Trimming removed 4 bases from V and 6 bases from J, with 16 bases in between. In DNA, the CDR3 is TGCGCCAGCAGCCACGGCCCAGGGCCGGATGAAAAACTGTTTTTT. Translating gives CASSHGPGPDEKLFF.

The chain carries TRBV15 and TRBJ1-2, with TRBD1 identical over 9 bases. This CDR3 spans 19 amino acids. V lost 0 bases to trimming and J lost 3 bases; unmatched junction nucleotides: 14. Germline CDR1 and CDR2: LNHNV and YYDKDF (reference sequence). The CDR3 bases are TGTGCCACCAGCAGAGAACCCGGGACAGGGCTCTCCGGATACTATGGCTACACCTTC. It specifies CATSREPGTGLSGYYGYTF.

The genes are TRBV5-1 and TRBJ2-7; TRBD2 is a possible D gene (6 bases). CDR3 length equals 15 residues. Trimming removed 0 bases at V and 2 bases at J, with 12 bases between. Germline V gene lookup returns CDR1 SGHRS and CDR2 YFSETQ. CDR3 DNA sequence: TGCGCCAGCAGCTTGGCCGGAGGGGCTACCTACGAGCAGTACTTC. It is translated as CASSLAGGATYEQYF.

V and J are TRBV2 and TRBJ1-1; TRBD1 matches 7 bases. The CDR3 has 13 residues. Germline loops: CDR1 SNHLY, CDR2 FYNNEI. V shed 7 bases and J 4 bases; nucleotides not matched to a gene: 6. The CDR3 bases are TGTGCCAGCAACTTCGAGGGGGCCACTGAAGCTTTCTTT. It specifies CASNFEGATEAFF.

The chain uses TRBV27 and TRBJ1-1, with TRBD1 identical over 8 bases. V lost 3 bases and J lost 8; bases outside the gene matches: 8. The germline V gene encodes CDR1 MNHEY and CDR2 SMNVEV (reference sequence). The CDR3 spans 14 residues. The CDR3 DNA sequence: TGTGCCAGCAGTTTCCTCAAACAGGGGGTAGAAGCTTTCTTT. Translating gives CASSFLKQGVEAFF.

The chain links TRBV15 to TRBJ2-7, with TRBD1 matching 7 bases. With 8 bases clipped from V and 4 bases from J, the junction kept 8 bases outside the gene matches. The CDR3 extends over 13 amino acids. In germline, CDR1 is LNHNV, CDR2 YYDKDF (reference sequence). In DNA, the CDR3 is TGTGCCACCTCCCCGGGACAGCTTTACGAGCAGTACTTC. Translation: CATSPGQLYEQYF. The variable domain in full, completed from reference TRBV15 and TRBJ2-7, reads DAMVIQNPRYQVTQFGKPVTLSCSQTLNHNVMYWYQQKSSQAPKLLFHYYDKDFNNEADTPDNFQSRRPNTSFCFLDIRSPGLGDTAMYLCATSPGQLYEQYFGPGTRLTVT.

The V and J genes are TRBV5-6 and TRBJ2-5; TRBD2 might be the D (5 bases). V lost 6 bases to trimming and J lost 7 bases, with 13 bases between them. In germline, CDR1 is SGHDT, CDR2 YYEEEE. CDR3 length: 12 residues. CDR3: CASTPREGTQYF. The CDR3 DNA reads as TGTGCCAGCACCCCGAGGGAAGGGACCCAGTACTTC. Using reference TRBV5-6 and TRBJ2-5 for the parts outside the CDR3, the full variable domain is DAGVTQSPTHLIKTRGQQVTLRCSPKSGHDTVSWYQQALGQGPQFIFQYYEEEERQRGNFPDRFSGHQFPNYSSELNVNALLLGDSALYLCASTPREGTQYFGPGTRLLVL.

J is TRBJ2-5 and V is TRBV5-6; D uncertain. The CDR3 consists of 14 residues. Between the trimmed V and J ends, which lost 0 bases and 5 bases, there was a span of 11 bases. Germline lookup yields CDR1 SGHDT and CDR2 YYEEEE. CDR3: CASSLDSPRETQYF. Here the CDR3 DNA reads TGTGCCAGCAGCTTGGACTCCCCCCGGGAGACCCAGTACTTC. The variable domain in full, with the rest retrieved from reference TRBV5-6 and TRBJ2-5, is DAGVTQSPTHLIKTRGQQVTLRCSPKSGHDTVSWYQQALGQGPQFIFQYYEEEERQRGNFPDRFSGHQFPNYSSELNVNALLLGDSALYLCASSLDSPRETQYFGPGTRLLVL.

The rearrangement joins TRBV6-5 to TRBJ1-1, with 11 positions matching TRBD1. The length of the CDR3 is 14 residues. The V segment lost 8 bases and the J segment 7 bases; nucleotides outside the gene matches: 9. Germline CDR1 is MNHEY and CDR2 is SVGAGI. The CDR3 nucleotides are TGTGCCAGCTCCCGGGACAGGGGGTTTGATGAAGCTTTCTTT. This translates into CASSRDRGFDEAFF.

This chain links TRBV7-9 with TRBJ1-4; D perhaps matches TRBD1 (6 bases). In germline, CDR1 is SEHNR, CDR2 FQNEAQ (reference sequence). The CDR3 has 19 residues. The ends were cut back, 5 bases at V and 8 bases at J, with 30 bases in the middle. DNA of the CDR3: TGTGCCAGCAGCCCCTATCGGGTTTTACAGGGTTCCTTTGACGAAAAACTGTTTTTT. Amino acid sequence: CASSPYRVLQGSFDEKLFF.

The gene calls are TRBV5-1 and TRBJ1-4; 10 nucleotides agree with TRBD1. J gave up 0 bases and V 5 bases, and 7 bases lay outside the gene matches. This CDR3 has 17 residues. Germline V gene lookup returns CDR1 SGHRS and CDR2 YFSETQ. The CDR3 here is CASRFGTGDATNEKLFF. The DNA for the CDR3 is TGCGCCAGCAGGTTCGGGACAGGGGATGCAACTAATGAAAAACTGTTTTTT.

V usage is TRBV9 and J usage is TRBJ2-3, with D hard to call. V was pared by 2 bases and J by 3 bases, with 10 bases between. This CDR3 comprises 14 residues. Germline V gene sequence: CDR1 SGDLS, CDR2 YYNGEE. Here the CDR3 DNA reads TGTGCCAGCAGCGTCAAAACTTCAACAGATACGCAGTATTTT. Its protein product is CASSVKTSTDTQYF.

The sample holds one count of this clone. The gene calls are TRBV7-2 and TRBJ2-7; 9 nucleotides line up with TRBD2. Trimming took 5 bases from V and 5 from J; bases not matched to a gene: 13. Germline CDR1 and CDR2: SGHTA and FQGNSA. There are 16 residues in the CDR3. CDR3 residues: CASSPKRAGGPHEQYF. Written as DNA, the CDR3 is TGTGCCAGCAGCCCCAAGCGGGCGGGAGGGCCTCACGAGCAGTACTTC.

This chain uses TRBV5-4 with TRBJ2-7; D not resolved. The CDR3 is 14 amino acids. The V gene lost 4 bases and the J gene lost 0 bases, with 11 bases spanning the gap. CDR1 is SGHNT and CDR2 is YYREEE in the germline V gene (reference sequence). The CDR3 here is CASSLVTDSYEQYF. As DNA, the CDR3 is TGTGCCAGCAGCCTGGTAACAGACTCCTACGAGCAGTACTTC.

The CDR3 DNA reads TGTGCCAGCAGTTACTCGCAGGGGGTCCGACACGAGCAGTACTTC. Residues: CASSYSQGVRHEQYF. V is TRBV6-6 and J is TRBJ2-7; 7 bases match TRBD1. The V gene's germline CDR1 is MNHNY and CDR2 SVGAGI (reference sequence). Losses at the gene ends were 0 bases for V and 5 bases for J; bases not matched to a gene: 7. The CDR3 consists of 15 residues.

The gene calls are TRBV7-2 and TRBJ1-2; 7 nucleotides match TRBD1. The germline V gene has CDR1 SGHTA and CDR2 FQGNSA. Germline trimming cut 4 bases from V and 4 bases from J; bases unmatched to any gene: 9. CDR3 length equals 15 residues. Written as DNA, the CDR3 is TGTGCCAGCAGCTCCCCTGAGGGGGCAATCTATGGCTACACCTTC. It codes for CASSSPEGAIYGYTF.

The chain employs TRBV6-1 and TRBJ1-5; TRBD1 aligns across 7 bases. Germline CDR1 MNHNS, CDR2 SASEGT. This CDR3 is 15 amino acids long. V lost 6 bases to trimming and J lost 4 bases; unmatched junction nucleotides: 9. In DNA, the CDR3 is TGTGCCAGCAGCGAATCTAGCAGGGGGAATCAGCCCCAGCATTTT. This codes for CASSESSRGNQPQHF.